This T cell receptor (beta chain) was captured by sequencing in a study of blood T cell repertoires in COVID-19. Study overall: COVID-19 samples, acute and convalescent, were from the United States, Italy and Spain. Sources were T cells, B-cell-depleted T cells, or PBMCs; the material itself was cDNA or gDNA.

The germline V gene has CDR1 SGHDT and CDR2 YYEEEE. There are 13 residues in the CDR3. With 1 base removed from V and 6 bases from J, the gap between germline ends came to 10 bases. Source study methods: For nucleated cells, counts were estimated from reference gene primer amplification. Generated by immunoSEQ multiplex PCR, the TCRdb table keeps only in-frame clones and is missing some. V and J calls and clone size come straight from that table; D and trimming were deduced from the DNA. This sample has about 210,000 clones; around 80% occur once, and the top ten carry about an eighth. The rearrangement uses TRBV5-6 and TRBJ1-1; no reliable D call. The TCR was taken from a woman in her thirties or forties with acute or convalescent COVID-19. Sample: peripheral blood. The CDR3 region is CASSLSSRAEAFF. Written as DNA, the CDR3 is TGTGCCAGCAGCTTGAGTTCGCGGGCTGAAGCTTTCTTT.